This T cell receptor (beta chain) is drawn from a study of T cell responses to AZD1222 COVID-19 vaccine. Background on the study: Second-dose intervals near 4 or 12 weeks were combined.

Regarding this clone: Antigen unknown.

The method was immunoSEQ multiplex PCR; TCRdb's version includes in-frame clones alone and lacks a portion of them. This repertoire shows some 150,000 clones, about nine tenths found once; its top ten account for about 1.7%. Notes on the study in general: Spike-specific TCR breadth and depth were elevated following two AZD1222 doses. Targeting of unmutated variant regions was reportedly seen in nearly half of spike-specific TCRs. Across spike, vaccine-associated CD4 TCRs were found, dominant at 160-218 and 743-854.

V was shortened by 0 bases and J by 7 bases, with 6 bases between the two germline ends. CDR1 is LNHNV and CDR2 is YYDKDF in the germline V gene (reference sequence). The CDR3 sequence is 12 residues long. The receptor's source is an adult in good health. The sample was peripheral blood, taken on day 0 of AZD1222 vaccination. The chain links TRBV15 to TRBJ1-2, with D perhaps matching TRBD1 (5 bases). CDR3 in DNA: TGTGCCACCAGCAGAGATCAGGGTGGCTACACCTTC. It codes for CATSRDQGGYTF.